This T cell receptor (beta chain) is drawn from a study of blood T cell repertoires in COVID-19. Libraries were prepared by immunoSEQ multiplex PCR; TCRdb keeps only in-frame clonotypes and omits some of them. The sample holds 140,000 to 150,000 clones, 88% seen once. The germline V gene encodes CDR1 MGHRA and CDR2 YSYEKL. The CDR3 runs 13 residues. Losses at the gene ends were 2 bases for V and 7 bases for J; bases not matched to a gene: 1. This chain joins TRBV4-1 and TRBJ1-2; TRBD1 matches 10 bases. Source material: peripheral blood. The source of this sequence is a woman between 45 and 60 years old with acute or convalescent COVID-19. CDR3 DNA: TGCGCCAGCAGCCAATGGACAGGGGGTGGCTACACCTTC. Its protein product is CASSQWTGGGYTF.